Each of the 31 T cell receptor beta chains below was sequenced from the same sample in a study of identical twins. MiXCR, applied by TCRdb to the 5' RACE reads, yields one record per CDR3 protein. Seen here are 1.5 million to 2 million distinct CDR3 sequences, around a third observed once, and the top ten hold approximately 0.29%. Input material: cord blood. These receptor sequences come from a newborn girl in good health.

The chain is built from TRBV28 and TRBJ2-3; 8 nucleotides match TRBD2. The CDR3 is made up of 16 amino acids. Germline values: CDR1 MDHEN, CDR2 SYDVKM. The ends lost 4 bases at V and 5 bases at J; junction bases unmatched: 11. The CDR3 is CASSSLGGRIGDTQYF. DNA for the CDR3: TGTGCCAGCAGTTCCCTGGGCGGGAGGATTGGAGATACGCAGTATTTT. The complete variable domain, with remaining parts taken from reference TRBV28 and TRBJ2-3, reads DVKVTQSSRYLVKRTGEKVFLECVQDMDHENMFWYRQDPGLGLRLIYFSYDVKMKEKGDIPEGYSVSREKKERFSLILESASTNQTSMYLCASSSLGGRIGDTQYFGPGTRLTVL.

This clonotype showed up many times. The CDR3 nucleotides read TGTGCCAGCAGTCATAAGCTCGGGATTACTCAGTACTTC. Its translation: CASSHKLGITQYF. This chain connects TRBV27 to TRBJ2-5; weak D call: TRBD2 (5 bases). The CDR3 is 13 amino acids. The V end lost 5 bases, the J end lost 11 bases, and 18 bases lay between the germline ends. CDR1 is MNHEY and CDR2 is SMNVEV in the germline V gene (reference sequence).

CDR3 loop: CASSLFSGYEQYF. CDR3 nucleotides: TGTGCCAGCAGTTTATTTTCGGGTTACGAGCAGTACTTC. The genes are TRBV27 and TRBJ2-4; D ambiguous. The J call may be mistaken, given a closer DNA end match to TRBJ2-7. The length of the CDR3 is 13 residues. CDR1 MNHEY and CDR2 SMNVEV come from the germline V gene (reference sequence).

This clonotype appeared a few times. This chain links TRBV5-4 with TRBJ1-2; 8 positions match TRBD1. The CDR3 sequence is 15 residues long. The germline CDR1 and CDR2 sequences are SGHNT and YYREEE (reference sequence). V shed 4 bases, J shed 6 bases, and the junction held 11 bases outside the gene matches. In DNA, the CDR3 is TGTGCCAGCAGCGGTCCGACAGGGGTACGCAATGGCTACACCTTC. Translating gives CASSGPTGVRNGYTF.

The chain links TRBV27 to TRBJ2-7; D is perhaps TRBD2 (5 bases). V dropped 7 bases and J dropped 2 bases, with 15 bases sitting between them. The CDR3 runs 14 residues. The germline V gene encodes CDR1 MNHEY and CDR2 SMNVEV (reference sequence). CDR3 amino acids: CASKREKGTYEQYF. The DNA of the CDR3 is TGTGCCAGCAAGAGGGAGAAGGGAACCTACGAGCAGTACTTC.

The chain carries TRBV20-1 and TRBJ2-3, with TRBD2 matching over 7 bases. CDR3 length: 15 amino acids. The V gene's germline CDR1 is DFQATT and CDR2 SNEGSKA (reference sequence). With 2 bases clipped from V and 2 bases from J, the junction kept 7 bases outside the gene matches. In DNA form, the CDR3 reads TGCAGTGCTAGACCCCGCGCGGGAGTCACAGATACGCAGTATTTT. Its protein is CSARPRAGVTDTQYF.

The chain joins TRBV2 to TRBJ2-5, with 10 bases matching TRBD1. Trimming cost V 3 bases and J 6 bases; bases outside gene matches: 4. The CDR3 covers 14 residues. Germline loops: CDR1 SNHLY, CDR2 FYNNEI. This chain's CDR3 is CASSETGGGKTQYF. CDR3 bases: TGTGCCAGCAGTGAGACAGGGGGCGGAAAGACCCAGTACTTC.

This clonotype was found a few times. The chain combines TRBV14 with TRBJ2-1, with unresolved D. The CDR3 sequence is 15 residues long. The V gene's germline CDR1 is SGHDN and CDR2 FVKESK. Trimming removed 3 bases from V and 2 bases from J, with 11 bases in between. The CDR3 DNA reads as TGTGCCAGCAGCCATAGAGACTGGCCCTACAATGAGCAGTTCTTC. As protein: CASSHRDWPYNEQFF. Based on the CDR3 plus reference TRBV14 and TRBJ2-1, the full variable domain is EAGVTQFPSHSVIEKGQTVTLRCDPISGHDNLYWYRRVMGKEIKFLLHFVKESKQDESGMPNNRFLAERTGGTYSTLKVQPAELEDSGVYFCASSHRDWPYNEQFFGPGTRLTVL.

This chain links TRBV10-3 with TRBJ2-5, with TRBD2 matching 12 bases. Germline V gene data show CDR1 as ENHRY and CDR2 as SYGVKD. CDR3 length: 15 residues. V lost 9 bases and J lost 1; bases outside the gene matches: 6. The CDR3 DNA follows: TGTGCCATAGGCGGGACTAGCGGGCCCCAAGAGACCCAGTACTTC. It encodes CAIGGTSGPQETQYF.

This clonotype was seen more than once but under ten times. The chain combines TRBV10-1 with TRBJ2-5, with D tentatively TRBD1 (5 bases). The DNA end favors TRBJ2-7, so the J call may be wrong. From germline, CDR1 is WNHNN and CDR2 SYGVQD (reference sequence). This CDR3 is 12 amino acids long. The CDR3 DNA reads TGCGCCAGCAGTGAAGACAGTCGCGAGCAGTACTTC. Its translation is CASSEDSREQYF.

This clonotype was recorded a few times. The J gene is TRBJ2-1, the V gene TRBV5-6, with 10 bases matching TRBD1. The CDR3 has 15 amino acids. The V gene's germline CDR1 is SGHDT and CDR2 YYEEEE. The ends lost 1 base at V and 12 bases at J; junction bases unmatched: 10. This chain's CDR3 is CASSLLGQGTQLQFF. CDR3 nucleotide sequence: TGTGCCAGCAGCTTGTTGGGACAGGGGACACAGCTGCAGTTCTTC.

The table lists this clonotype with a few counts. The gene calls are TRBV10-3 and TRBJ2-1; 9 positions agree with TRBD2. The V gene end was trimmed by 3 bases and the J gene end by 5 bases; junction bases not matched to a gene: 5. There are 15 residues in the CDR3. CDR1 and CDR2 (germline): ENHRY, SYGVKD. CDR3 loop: CAISEEREVNNEQFF. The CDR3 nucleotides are TGTGCCATCAGTGAAGAGCGGGAGGTGAACAATGAGCAGTTCTTC.

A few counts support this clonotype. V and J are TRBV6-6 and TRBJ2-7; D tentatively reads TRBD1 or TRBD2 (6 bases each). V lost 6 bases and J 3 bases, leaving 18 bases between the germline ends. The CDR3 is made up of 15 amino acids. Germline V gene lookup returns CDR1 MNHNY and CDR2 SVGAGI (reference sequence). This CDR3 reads CASSPGGTGFYEQYF. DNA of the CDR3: TGTGCCAGCAGCCCCGGGGGAACAGGGTTCTACGAGCAGTACTTC.

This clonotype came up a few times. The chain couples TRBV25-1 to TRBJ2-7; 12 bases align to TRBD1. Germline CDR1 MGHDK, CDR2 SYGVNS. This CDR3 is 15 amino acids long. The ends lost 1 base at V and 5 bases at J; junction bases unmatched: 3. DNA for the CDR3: TGTGCCAGCAGTGAATCCGGGACAGGGGGCCACGAGCAGTACTTC. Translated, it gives CASSESGTGGHEQYF.

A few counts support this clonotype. This CDR3 reads CASSSGTSLPRHNTDTQYF. The CDR3 nucleotides read TGTGCCAGCAGCTCCGGGACTAGTTTACCCCGGCATAACACAGATACGCAGTATTTT. The chain combines TRBV13 with TRBJ2-3; 8 bases are a match to TRBD2. V lost 4 bases and J lost 2; bases outside the gene matches: 17. Germline CDR1 and CDR2: PRHDT and FYEKMQ (reference sequence). The CDR3 sequence is 19 residues long. The variable domain in full, with the rest retrieved from reference TRBV13 and TRBJ2-3, is AAGVIQSPRHLIKEKRETATLKCYPIPRHDTVYWYQQGPGQDPQFLISFYEKMQSDKGSIPDRFSAQQFSDYHSELNMSSLELGDSALYFCASSSGTSLPRHNTDTQYFGPGTRLTVL.

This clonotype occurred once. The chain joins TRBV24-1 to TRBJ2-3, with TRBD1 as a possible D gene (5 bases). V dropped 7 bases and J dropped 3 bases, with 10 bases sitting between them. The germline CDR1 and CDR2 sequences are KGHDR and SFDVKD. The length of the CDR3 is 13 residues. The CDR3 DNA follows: TGTGCCACCAGGGAAGCAGGGACAGATACGCAGTATTTT. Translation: CATREAGTDTQYF.

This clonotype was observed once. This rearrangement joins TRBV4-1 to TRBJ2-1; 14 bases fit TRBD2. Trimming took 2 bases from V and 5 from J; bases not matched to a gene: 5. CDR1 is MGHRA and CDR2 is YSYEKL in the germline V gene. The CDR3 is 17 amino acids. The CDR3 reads CASSQPRLAGGDNEQFF. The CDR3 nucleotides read TGCGCCAGCAGCCAACCGAGACTAGCGGGGGGGGACAATGAGCAGTTCTTC.

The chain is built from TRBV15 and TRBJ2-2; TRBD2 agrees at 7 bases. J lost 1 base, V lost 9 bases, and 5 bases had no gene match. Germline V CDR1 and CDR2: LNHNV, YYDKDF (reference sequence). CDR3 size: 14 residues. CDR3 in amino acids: CATRDYQNTGELFF. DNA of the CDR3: TGTGCCACGAGGGACTACCAGAACACCGGGGAGCTGTTTTTT.

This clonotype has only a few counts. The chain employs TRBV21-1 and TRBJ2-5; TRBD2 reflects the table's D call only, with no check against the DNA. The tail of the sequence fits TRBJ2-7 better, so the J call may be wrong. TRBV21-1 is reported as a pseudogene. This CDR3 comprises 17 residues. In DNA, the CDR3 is TGTGCCAGCAGCAAAAAGTTGGCTAGCGGGGGCCCTTACGAGCAGTACTTC. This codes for CASSKKLASGGPYEQYF.

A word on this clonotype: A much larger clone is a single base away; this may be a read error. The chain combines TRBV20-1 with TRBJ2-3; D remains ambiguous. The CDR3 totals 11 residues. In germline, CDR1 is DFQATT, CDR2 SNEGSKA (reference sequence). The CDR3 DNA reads TGCAGTGTTAGATGGGCAGATACGCAGTATTTT. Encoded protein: CSVRWADTQYF.

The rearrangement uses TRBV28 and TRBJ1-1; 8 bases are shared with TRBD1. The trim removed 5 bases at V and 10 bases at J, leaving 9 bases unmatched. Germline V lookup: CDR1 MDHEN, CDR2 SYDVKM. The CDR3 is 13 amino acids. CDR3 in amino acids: CASSPDRALRAFF. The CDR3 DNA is TGTGCCAGCAGTCCGGACAGGGCCTTACGAGCTTTCTTT.

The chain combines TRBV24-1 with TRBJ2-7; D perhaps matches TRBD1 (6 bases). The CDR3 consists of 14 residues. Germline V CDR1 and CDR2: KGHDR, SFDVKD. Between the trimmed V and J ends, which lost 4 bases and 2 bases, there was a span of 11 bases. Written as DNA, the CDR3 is TGTGCCACCAGTGACCCACAGGGCCCCTACGAGCAGTACTTC. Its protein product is CATSDPQGPYEQYF.

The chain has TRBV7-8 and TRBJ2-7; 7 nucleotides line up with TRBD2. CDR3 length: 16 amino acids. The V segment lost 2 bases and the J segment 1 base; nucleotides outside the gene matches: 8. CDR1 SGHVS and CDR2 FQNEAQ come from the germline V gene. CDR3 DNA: TGTGCCAGCAGCTTAACCCTCCGGGGGGTTTCCTACGAGCAGTACTTC. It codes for CASSLTLRGVSYEQYF.

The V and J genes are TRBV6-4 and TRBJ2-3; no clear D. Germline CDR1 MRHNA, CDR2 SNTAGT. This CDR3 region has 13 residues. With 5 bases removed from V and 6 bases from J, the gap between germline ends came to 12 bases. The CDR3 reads CASSRLGSDTQYF. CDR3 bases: TGTGCCAGCAGTCGCTTGGGCAGTGATACGCAGTATTTT.

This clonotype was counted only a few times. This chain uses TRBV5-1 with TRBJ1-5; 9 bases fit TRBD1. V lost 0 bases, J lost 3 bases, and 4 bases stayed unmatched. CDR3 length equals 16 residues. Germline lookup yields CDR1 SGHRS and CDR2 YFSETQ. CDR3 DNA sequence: TGCGCCAGCAGCTTGGGGGACAGGGAGGTCAATCAGCCCCAGCATTTT. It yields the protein CASSLGDREVNQPQHF. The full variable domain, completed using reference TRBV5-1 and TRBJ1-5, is KAGVTQTPRYLIKTRGQQVTLSCSPISGHRSVSWYQQTPGQGLQFLFEYFSETQRNKGNFPGRFSGRQFSNSRSEMNVSTLELGDSALYLCASSLGDREVNQPQHFGDGTRLSIL.

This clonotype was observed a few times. Here the CDR3 reads CASSRWDSRLSTAYEQYF. The CDR3 nucleotides are TGTGCCAGCAGTCGCTGGGACAGTAGACTTAGTACGGCCTACGAGCAGTACTTC. V is TRBV6-1 and J is TRBJ2-7; 7 bases are a match to TRBD1. The germline V gene encodes CDR1 MNHNS and CDR2 SASEGT. CDR3 length: 18 residues. The trim removed 5 bases at V and 2 bases at J, leaving 18 bases unmatched.

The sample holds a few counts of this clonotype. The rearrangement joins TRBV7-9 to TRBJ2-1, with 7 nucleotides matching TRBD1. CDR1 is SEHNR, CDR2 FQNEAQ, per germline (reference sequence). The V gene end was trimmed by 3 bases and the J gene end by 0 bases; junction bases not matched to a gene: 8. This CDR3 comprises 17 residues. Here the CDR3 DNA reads TGTGCCAGCAGCTTTCAGGGGGTCACGACCTCCTACAATGAGCAGTTCTTC. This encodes CASSFQGVTTSYNEQFF.

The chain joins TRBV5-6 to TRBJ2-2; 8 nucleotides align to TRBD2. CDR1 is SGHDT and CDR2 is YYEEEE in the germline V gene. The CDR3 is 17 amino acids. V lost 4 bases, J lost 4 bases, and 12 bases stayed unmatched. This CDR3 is CASSHTPIAGFTGELFF. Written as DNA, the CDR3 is TGTGCCAGCAGCCATACTCCAATAGCGGGGTTCACCGGGGAGCTGTTTTTT.

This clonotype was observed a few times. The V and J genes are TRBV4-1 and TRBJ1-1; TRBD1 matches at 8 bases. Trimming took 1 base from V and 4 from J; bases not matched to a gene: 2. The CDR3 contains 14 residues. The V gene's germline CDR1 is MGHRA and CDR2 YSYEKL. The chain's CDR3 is CASSQVRGPTEAFF. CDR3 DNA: TGCGCCAGCAGCCAAGTCAGGGGGCCCACTGAAGCTTTCTTT.

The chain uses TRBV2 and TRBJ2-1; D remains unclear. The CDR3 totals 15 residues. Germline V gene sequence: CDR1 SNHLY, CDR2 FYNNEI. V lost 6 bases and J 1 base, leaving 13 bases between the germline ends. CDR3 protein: CASRRVWTSYNEQFF. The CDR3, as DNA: TGTGCCAGCAGAAGGGTATGGACGTCCTACAATGAGCAGTTCTTC. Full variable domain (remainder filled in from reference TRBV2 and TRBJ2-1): EPEVTQTPSHQVTQMGQEVILRCVPISNHLYFYWYRQILGQKVEFLVSFYNNEISEKSEIFDDQFSVERPDGSNFTLKIRSTKLEDSAMYFCASRRVWTSYNEQFFGPGTRLTVL.

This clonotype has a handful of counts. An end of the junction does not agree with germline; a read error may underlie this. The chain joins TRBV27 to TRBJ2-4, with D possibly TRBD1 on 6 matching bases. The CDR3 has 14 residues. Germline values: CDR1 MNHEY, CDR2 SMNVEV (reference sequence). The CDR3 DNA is TGTGCCGGCAGTTCACAGGGTGCCAAAAACATTCAGTACTTC. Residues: CAGSSQGAKNIQYF.